This TCR beta chain emerged from a study of OX40 agonist ivuxolimab in advanced cancers. About the study: Intravenous ivuxolimab at 0.01 to 10 mg/kg was given to patients every 2 weeks. Partial responses were achieved by three patients, one with hepatocellular carcinoma and two with cutaneous melanoma. Study-level findings and limits: CD8+ T cells (on average) carried more expanded clones than CD4+ T cells.

Note on this clone: The antigen remains unidentified.

Patients with a history of autoimmune disease or on systemic immunosuppression were excluded. The data were produced by immunoSEQ multiplex PCR, yet TCRdb's version contains in-frame clones alone and is incomplete. This sample has 45,000 to 60,000 clones; more than 75% occur once, and the top ten carry over 1%. The CDR3 contains 15 residues. The V gene end was trimmed by 4 bases and the J gene end by 2 bases; junction bases not matched to a gene: 6. From germline, CDR1 is SGHNT and CDR2 YYREEE (reference sequence). The chain uses TRBV5-4 and TRBJ2-5; 9 bases agree with TRBD2. This sample comprised CD4+ or CD8+ T cells sorted from blood, obtained in a trial of the OX40 agonist ivuxolimab. The source of this sequence is an adult with an advanced solid tumor such as melanoma, head and neck, liver or kidney cancer. The CDR3 is CASSKVTSGQETQYF. In nucleotides, the CDR3 is TGTGCCAGCAGCAAGGTGACTAGCGGACAAGAGACCCAGTACTTC.